Sequencing of this TCR beta chain was carried out in a study of T cells in Graves' hyperthyroidism and ophthalmopathy (dated by TCRdb to about 2019). With respect to the entire study: Peripheral blood samples were taken at the time of initial diagnosis, prior to any treatment. To identify distinguishing TCR V-J signatures, a discovery cohort of 100 or so patients was used, comprising under 45 with Graves' ophthalmopathy and around 57 with stable Graves' hyperthyroidism. An independent validation cohort of under 20 hyperthyroidism patients and approximately 16 patients who later progressed to ophthalmopathy tested prospective prediction of ophthalmopathy. The 95 to 100 discovery patients were randomly divided into training and test sets at a 7:3 ratio. The study also compared thyroid tissue and blood T-cell repertoires from several Graves' hyperthyroidism patients. After sampling, hyperthyroidism patients received methimazole starting at 30 mg daily, and ophthalmopathy patients received high-dose intravenous methylprednisolone. TCR Vbeta CDR3 sequencing of 135 peripheral blood samples (under 45 ophthalmopathy, about 74 hyperthyroidism and approximately 17 progressor patients) is reported in the paper.

Turning to this clonotype: Its antigen is currently not known. It has no much larger one-base neighbor in the sample; base qualities were not kept.

CDR1 is given as MNHNS and CDR2 as SASEGT, both from the germline V gene. The CDR3 covers 18 residues, taking in both the cysteine and the phenylalanine. Only CDR3 DNA remains: 54 bases, in frame from the first base. V is cut back by 4 bases and J by 5 bases, with 16 bases in the junction unmatched. TCR beta CDR3 regions were amplified from RNA transcripts. The first round of RT-PCR for the TCR CDR3 was performed with the HTBI primer set and the Qiagen OneStep RT-PCR kit. A second multiplex PCR round built the libraries, followed by size selection and purification. Libraries were sequenced paired-end with 100 bp reads on an Illumina HiSeq2000. Regarding the original processing steps: SOAPnuke was used to process the raw data, with reads discarded if the reads contained adapters or uncalled bases, had a mean Phred below 15, or lacked an exact constant-primer or identifier match. COPE v1.2.5 was used to merge the high-quality paired reads, and each unique nucleotide sequence was defined as a clonotype. Clonotypes were aligned to IMGT TRBV, TRBD and TRBJ reference segments using MiTCR v1.1. Analysis was restricted to V-J combinations with a frequency above 0.0001, which covered approximately 99% of repertoires. The TCS score was defined as F50 (clonal expansion) divided by E x V (chaos), with BLOSUM62-based TCRdist calculated between CDR3 peptides within each V-J. Welch's t-statistics and random forest reduced roughly 540 V-J features to roughly 13, which were used in a naive Bayes classifier (R e1071). The public sequencing data were trimmed at Q25 with fastp and processed into clonotypes with MiXCR by TCRdb, which kept only in-frame beta chains. Rows with one shared CDR3 protein collapse into an entry with the most common genes and DNA. TCRdb's processing, not the study's, gives the V and J calls here. Counted in this sample were about 300,000 distinct CDR3 sequences; approximately 18% of them appeared once. 35% to 40% of the sample comes from the top ten.

The research as a whole found: A 13 V-J signature model separated ophthalmopathy from stable hyperthyroidism, with over 85% sensitivity and about 81% specificity in cross-validation and 80%/75% in testing. Most expanded thyroid clonotypes (frequency above 0.001) were also detected in blood, suggesting blood repertoires may reflect thyroid immune responses. Sample size was not statistically predetermined, and investigators were not blinded to group allocation. In validation, the model predicted progression to ophthalmopathy a median of about 6.8 months before onset, with about 71% sensitivity and about 75% specificity.

Ophthalmopathy patients had moderately to severely active disease, with a Clinical Activity Score of 3 or more, a NOSPECS grade of 4 or more, and a disease duration of less than 3 months. The study excluded patients with uncontrolled infections, other autoimmune diseases, pregnancy or lactation. Diagnoses relied on clinical symptoms, serum thyroxine and TRAb, thyroid ultrasound and orbital computed tomography. PBMCs were separated from 8 to 10 ml of fresh peripheral blood using Ficoll-Paque density gradient centrifugation. Trizol reagent was used to extract total RNA, and RNA quality was then checked on an Agilent 2100 Bioanalyzer.

The sequence was obtained from a man aged 50 to 59 with Graves' ophthalmopathy. Material for sequencing was blood. The chain is assembled from TRBV6-1 and TRBJ2-1; TRBD2 matches 8 bases in the middle. DNA sequence: TGTGCCAGCAGTGCGGGAGCGGGAGACGCTCCGAAAGACAATGAGCAGTTCTTC. This sequence encodes CASSAGAGDAPKDNEQFF.